This is a list of T cell receptor beta chains from one sample in a study of PD-1 blockade in classical Hodgkin lymphoma. Profiling relied on immunoSEQ multiplex PCR, and the TCRdb table lists in-frame clones only, not all of them. There are 45,000 or so clones in the sample; under 95% occur only once, and under 5% lies in the top ten. Sequenced input: peripheral blood mononuclear cells (PBMCs). These receptors were collected from a human donor with classical Hodgkin lymphoma. Each CDR3 is given without its conserved first and last residue. D genes are given only for firm matches.

J,D,V,length,CDR3
TRBJ2-1,NA,TRBV10-1,14,ASSESASVSYNEQF
TRBJ1-1,TRBD1,TRBV7-8,13,ASSPRQGKNTEAF
TRBJ2-1,TRBD2,TRBV27,15,ASSLFGTSGAYNEQF
TRBJ1-1,TRBD1,TRBV19,13,ASSIADRVNTEAF
TRBJ1-1,NA,TRBV5-1,14,ASSYGTPLMNTEAF
TRBJ1-2,NA,TRBV18,14,ASSRVGFEKNYGYT
TRBJ2-5,TRBD2,TRBV7-6,13,ASSARTSGMETQY
TRBJ1-5,NA,TRBV27,12,ASSTQGSNQPQH
TRBJ1-1,NA,TRBV29-1,10,SVGQTNTEAF
TRBJ2-2,NA,TRBV5-1,13,ASSLSAANTGELF
TRBJ1-1,NA,TRBV7-9,14,ASSPSGGGVNTEAF
TRBJ2-3,TRBD2,TRBV7-8,14,ASSPLAGTHTDTQY
TRBJ2-3,TRBD1,TRBV6-1,12,ASLKGRDSDTQY
TRBJ1-2,NA,TRBV6-1,13,ASSVAALPIYGYT
TRBJ2-1,TRBD2,TRBV10-3,14,AISESGLAVNNEQF
TRBJ2-2,NA,TRBV9,13,ASSVGSPNTGELF
TRBJ1-3,NA,TRBV10-2,14,ASSALGPYSGNTIY
TRBJ2-3,TRBD2,TRBV4-1,15,ASSQDETSGSADTQY
TRBJ2-1,TRBD2,TRBV6-5,12,ASSYSASGRTQF
TRBJ2-2,NA,TRBV13,13,ASIKTGWNTGELF
TRBJ2-1,NA,TRBV6-5,13,ASSYTRLGINEQF
TRBJ2-1,NA,TRBV5-1,13,ASSFKRDGYNEQF
TRBJ2-3,TRBD2,TRBV5-4,15,ASSSLGGRAGTDTQY
TRBJ1-2,NA,TRBV7-9,12,ASSRTTPNYGYT
TRBJ2-7,NA,TRBV7-2,11,ASSLFSAYEQY
TRBJ2-4,NA,TRBV7-9,10,ASSLGKNIQY
TRBJ1-5,TRBD1,TRBV6-1,13,ASTGDSLDFQPQH
TRBJ2-3,TRBD1,TRBV15,13,ATSRAGTGTDTQY
TRBJ1-4,NA,TRBV5-1,13,ASSLGETGNEKLF
TRBJ2-5,NA,TRBV27,13,ASTGSMRGQETQY
TRBJ1-1,NA,TRBV14,13,ASSHVGTRYTEAF
TRBJ2-1,NA,TRBV10-1,12,ASSDFGTRNEQF
TRBJ2-2,TRBD2,TRBV12-5,13,ASGLIGGWPGELF
TRBJ1-2,NA,TRBV4-1,18,ASSHSNRITGRGANYGYT
TRBJ1-5,NA,TRBV6-6,11,ASSYGQGQPQH
TRBJ1-5,NA,TRBV7-2,13,ASSLEGLSNQPQH
TRBJ2-2,NA,TRBV7-6,15,ASSLASRQGSGGELF
TRBJ2-2,TRBD1,TRBV7-6,14,ASSSRAGGDTGELF
TRBJ2-7,TRBD1,TRBV5-6,11,ASSSDRVSEQY
TRBJ1-5,TRBD1,TRBV28,14,ASSFPQTGDGQPQH
TRBJ2-1,NA,TRBV27,15,ASSPSLSASTLNEQF
TRBJ2-3,NA,TRBV9,13,ASSAMGVGTDTQY